These 15 T cell receptor beta chains originate from one sample sequenced in a study of control samples from healthy donors and cancer patients. The assay was immunoSEQ multiplex PCR, and TCRdb's table has in-frame clones only and misses some. The sample holds approximately 210,000 clones, 91% seen once. The specimen was blood. The receptors were gathered from a man younger than 40 in good health.

The V and J genes are TRBV2 and TRBJ1-5; D gene uncertain. V was cut by 6 bases and J by 3 bases, with 12 bases left in between. The CDR3 totals 14 residues. CDR1 SNHLY and CDR2 FYNNEI come from the germline V gene. The CDR3 sequence: CASREQSANQPQHF. DNA of the CDR3: TGTGCCAGCAGAGAACAGAGCGCCAATCAGCCCCAGCATTTT. Supplemented by reference TRBV2 and TRBJ1-5, the full variable domain reads EPEVTQTPSHQVTQMGQEVILRCVPISNHLYFYWYRQILGQKVEFLVSFYNNEISEKSEIFDDQFSVERPDGSNFTLKIRSTKLEDSAMYFCASREQSANQPQHFGDGTRLSIL.

The rearrangement links TRBV4-1 to TRBJ2-3, with 7 bases that match TRBD2. This CDR3 contains 16 residues. The germline V gene has CDR1 MGHRA and CDR2 YSYEKL. With 1 base clipped from V and 4 bases from J, the junction kept 8 bases outside the gene matches. CDR3 residues: CASSQGERGGADTQYF. The DNA for the CDR3 is TGCGCCAGCAGCCAAGGGGAGCGGGGAGGGGCAGATACGCAGTATTTT.

The chain employs TRBV29-1 and TRBJ2-3; a possible D gene is TRBD1 (6 bases). Trimming shortened V by 7 bases and J by 4 bases, and 18 bases separated the two germline ends. This CDR3 is 14 amino acids long. The V gene's germline CDR1 is SQVTM and CDR2 ANQGSEA. CDR3 amino acids: CSATSGARADTQYF. CDR3 in DNA: TGCAGCGCAACCTCAGGGGCTCGGGCAGATACGCAGTATTTT.

The gene calls are TRBV5-4 and TRBJ1-6; maybe TRBD1 (6 bases). The germline V gene has CDR1 SGHNT and CDR2 YYREEE (reference sequence). The CDR3 has 15 residues. Trimming took 3 bases from V and 7 from J, leaving 14 bases between them. CDR3 sequence (DNA): TGTGCCAGCAGCTCTTCAGGGGATTTCAATTCACCCCTCCACTTT. Translated: CASSSSGDFNSPLHF.

This clone has more than one count but fewer than ten. In the same sample, other DNA sequences code for this CDR3. The V call is TRBV5-1, the J call TRBJ1-4; D may be TRBD1 (6 bases). Germline CDR1 and CDR2: SGHRS and YFSETQ. The CDR3 loop spans 14 amino acids. The V end was cut by 4 bases, the J end by 6 bases, with 13 bases between. The CDR3 here is CASSLGGADEKLFF. The CDR3 DNA reads TGCGCCAGCAGCCTAGGGGGGGCGGATGAAAAACTGTTTTTT. The full variable domain, completed using reference TRBV5-1 and TRBJ1-4, is KAGVTQTPRYLIKTRGQQVTLSCSPISGHRSVSWYQQTPGQGLQFLFEYFSETQRNKGNFPGRFSGRQFSNSRSEMNVSTLELGDSALYLCASSLGGADEKLFFGSGTQLSVL.

The V and J genes are TRBV6-5 and TRBJ1-1; D ambiguous. Trimming shortened V by 2 bases and J by 0 bases, and 4 bases separated the two germline ends. The CDR3 extends over 13 amino acids. In germline, CDR1 is MNHEY, CDR2 SVGAGI. CDR3 coding DNA: TGTGCCAGCAGTTACAGGATGAACACTGAAGCTTTCTTT. It translates to CASSYRMNTEAFF.

The gene calls are TRBV2 and TRBJ1-5; 8 nucleotides agree with TRBD1. Germline-derived CDR1 and CDR2 are SNHLY and FYNNEI. Trimming removed 7 bases from V and 5 bases from J; junction bases left unmatched: 4. This CDR3 contains 13 residues. CDR3 loop: CASKQGVHQPQHF. For the CDR3, the DNA is TGTGCCAGCAAACAGGGGGTTCATCAGCCCCAGCATTTT.

The V call is TRBV5-1, the J call TRBJ1-3; tentatively, D is TRBD1 (6 bases). Germline loops: CDR1 SGHRS, CDR2 YFSETQ. CDR3 size: 15 residues. V was pared by 4 bases and J by 0 bases, with 11 bases between. The CDR3 nucleotides are TGCGCCAGCAGCCAACAGGGCCTCTCTGGAAACACCATATATTTT. This encodes CASSQQGLSGNTIYF.

This clone appeared a few times. Sequence at one end of the junction differs from germline and may be a read error. The V call is TRBV11-2, the J call TRBJ1-1; D is undetermined. This CDR3 is 14 amino acids long. Germline CDR1 and CDR2: SGHAT and FQNNGV. CDR3 coding DNA: TGTGCCAGCAGCGTAGACATTAGGAACACTGAAGCTTTCTTT. It specifies CASSVDIRNTEAFF.

The V and J genes are TRBV7-9 and TRBJ1-4; D gene uncertain. Germline V gene lookup returns CDR1 SEHNR and CDR2 FQNEAQ (reference sequence). This CDR3 contains 12 residues. V was clipped by 8 bases and J by 8 bases, with 12 bases between them. Here the CDR3 DNA reads TGTGCCAGCCAAGGCAGTCGAGAAAAACTGTTTTTT. The encoded protein is CASQGSREKLFF.

The chain uses TRBV21-1 and TRBJ1-1. TRBV21-1 is designated a pseudogene. CDR3 size: 14 residues. CDR3 sequence reads: CASTMDRENTEAFF. The DNA for the CDR3 is TGTGCCAGCACCATGGATAGAGAGAACACTGAAGCTTTCTTT.

The chain carries TRBV15 and TRBJ1-5, with D unclear. The CDR3 extends over 13 amino acids. V lost 7 bases and J 4 bases, leaving 11 bases between the germline ends. Germline V CDR1 and CDR2: LNHNV, YYDKDF (reference sequence). DNA of the CDR3: TGTGCCACCAATGATCAACTTAATCAGCCCCAGCATTTT. Its translation: CATNDQLNQPQHF. Based on the CDR3 plus reference TRBV15 and TRBJ1-5, the full variable domain is DAMVIQNPRYQVTQFGKPVTLSCSQTLNHNVMYWYQQKSSQAPKLLFHYYDKDFNNEADTPDNFQSRRPNTSFCFLDIRSPGLGDTAMYLCATNDQLNQPQHFGDGTRLSIL.

This chain uses TRBV27 with TRBJ2-7; 7 bases match TRBD1. The CDR3 spans 13 residues. Germline CDR1 and CDR2: MNHEY and SMNVEV (reference sequence). With 5 bases clipped from V and 5 bases from J, the junction kept 6 bases outside the gene matches. Here the CDR3 DNA reads TGTGCCAGCAGTGCCCAGACAGGGCACGAGCAGTACTTC. Residues: CASSAQTGHEQYF.

This chain links TRBV19 with TRBJ2-3, with a tentative D call TRBD1 (6 bases). Germline CDR1 LNHDA, CDR2 SQIVND (reference sequence). V was shortened by 4 bases and J by 10 bases, with 27 bases between the two germline ends. The CDR3 is 17 residues long. CDR3 in amino acids: CASSTQNRAKQGPPQYF. As DNA, the CDR3 is TGTGCCAGTAGTACACAAAACCGCGCTAAACAGGGCCCTCCGCAGTATTTT.

V gene TRBV6-5 combines with J gene TRBJ1-4; TRBD1 agrees at 7 bases. The CDR3 has 13 amino acids. V lost 10 bases, J lost 5 bases, and 7 bases stayed unmatched. Germline values: CDR1 MNHEY, CDR2 SVGAGI. The CDR3 sequence is CANTDRANEKLFF. For the CDR3, the DNA is TGTGCCAACACCGACAGGGCGAATGAAAAACTGTTTTTT.